This T cell receptor (beta chain) was documented in a study of T cell responses to AZD1222 COVID-19 vaccine. Notes on the study in general: Regions 160-218 and 743-854 dominated among vaccine-associated CD4 TCRs spanning spike. The reported proportion of spike-specific TCRs targeting unmutated variant regions was nearly half. Mostly white British, mostly female donors; authors suggested clonal diversity may be underestimated.

This CDR3 is 16 amino acids long. Trimming pared 6 bases from V and 10 bases from J, leaving 27 bases between. The germline V gene encodes CDR1 MDHEN and CDR2 SYDVKM. Data came from immunoSEQ multiplex PCR; TCRdb stores just in-frame clones and leaves some out. This sample has 160,000 or so clones, with approximately 90% found just once. This clone was seen only a few times. Antigen unknown. The chain combines TRBV28 with TRBJ1-2; no firm D call. The sample was peripheral blood, taken on day 0 of AZD1222 vaccination. The clonotype was recovered from an adult in good health. The CDR3 loop is CASRAKLGPRVRDYTF. As DNA, the CDR3 is TGTGCCAGCAGGGCGAAACTCGGGCCCCGGGTTCGGGACTACACCTTC.